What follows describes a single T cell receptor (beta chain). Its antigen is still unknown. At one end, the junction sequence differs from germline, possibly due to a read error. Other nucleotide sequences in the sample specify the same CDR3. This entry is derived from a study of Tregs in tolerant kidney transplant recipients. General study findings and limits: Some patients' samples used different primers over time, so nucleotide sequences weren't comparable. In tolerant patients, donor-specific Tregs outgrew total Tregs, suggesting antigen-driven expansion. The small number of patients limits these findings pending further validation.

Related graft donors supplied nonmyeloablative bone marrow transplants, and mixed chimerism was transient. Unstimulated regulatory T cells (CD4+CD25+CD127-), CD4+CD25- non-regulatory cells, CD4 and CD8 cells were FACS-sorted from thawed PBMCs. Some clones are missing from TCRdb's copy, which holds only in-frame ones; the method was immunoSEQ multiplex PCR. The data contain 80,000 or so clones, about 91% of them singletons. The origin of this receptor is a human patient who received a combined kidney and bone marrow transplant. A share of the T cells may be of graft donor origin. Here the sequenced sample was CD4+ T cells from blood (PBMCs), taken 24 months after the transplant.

The CDR3 sequence: CASSARQGFSYNSPLHF. CDR3 in DNA: TGTGCCAGCAGCGCCCGACAGGGTTTCTCCTATAATTCCCCCCTCCACTTT. This chain joins TRBV7-2 and TRBJ1-6, with 7 bases aligning to TRBD1. The CDR3 runs 17 residues. Germline values: CDR1 SGHTA, CDR2 FQGNSA.